The clone carrying this T cell receptor beta chain occurred many times. TCRdb re-called the 5' RACE reads through MiXCR, storing one row per CDR3 protein. The sample includes approximately 100,000 distinct CDR3 sequences, around 10% of them seen just once. Germline V gene sequence: CDR1 MNHEY, CDR2 SVGAGI. The CDR3 contains 12 residues. V shed 0 bases, J shed 9 bases, and the junction held 1 base outside the gene matches. The sample is drawn from a study of T-cell memory formation after mild COVID-19. The TCR comes from a man between 18 and 35 years old who had mild COVID-19 (a few samples of this study predate the infection). Cell type and time point are not known. The rearrangement links TRBV6-5 to TRBJ1-1; 7 bases align to TRBD1. Material: PBMCs or a T cell subset sorted from them (not recorded which). The CDR3 DNA reads TGTGCCAGCAGTTACTCGACAGGGCAAGCTTTCTTT. Amino acids: CASSYSTGQAFF.